Listed here is a single TCR beta chain. The source of the sample is a study of blood T cell repertoires in COVID-19. As handled by the study authors: Scientists estimated how many nucleated cells there were by amplifying reference gene primers. Profiled with immunoSEQ multiplex PCR; TCRdb holds only in-frame clones, not every one. The V and J calls and clone size were taken over from that table, and D and trimming were inferred from the DNA. The sample records tens of thousands of clones, 75% to 80% being singletons. The CDR3 consists of 16 residues. CDR1 SGHTA and CDR2 FQGTGA come from the germline V gene. Trimming pared 2 bases from V and 2 bases from J, leaving 15 bases between.

V gene TRBV7-3 combines with J gene TRBJ1-1; D is undetermined. This receptor was obtained from a man aged 45-65 years with active or convalescent COVID-19. The sequencing input was peripheral blood. CDR3 region: CASSLAFNSGNTEAFF. In nucleotides, the CDR3 is TGTGCCAGCAGCTTAGCTTTCAATTCGGGAAACACTGAAGCTTTCTTT.